This T cell receptor beta chain derives from a study of T cells after yellow fever vaccination. Study in general: Preparation of fractions with low cell numbers was performed using SMART-Seq v4 Ultra Low Input.

Per germline, CDR1 MNHNS and CDR2 SASEGT. Trimming removed 7 bases from V and 6 bases from J, with 15 bases in between. The CDR3 is made up of 14 amino acids. This clonotype has just a few counts. Its specificity is not known. General observations from the study: Once the booster was given, most primary-vaccination clones reappeared, at roughly 96% for CD4 and more than 85% for CD8.

MiXCR, run by TCRdb on the 5' RACE reads, gives a single entry per CDR3 protein. The sample holds around 600,000 distinct CDR3 sequences, 10% to 15% seen once. The sample here was PBMCs, taken on the day of the yellow fever booster vaccination. The receptor was isolated from a young man who received the YFV17D yellow fever vaccine. This chain joins TRBV6-1 and TRBJ2-2; D assignment may be TRBD1 or TRBD2 (5 bases each). The CDR3 sequence: CASKGSGVPGELFF. The CDR3 DNA follows: TGTGCCAGCAAGGGGTCCGGGGTACCCGGGGAGCTGTTTTTT.